This T cell receptor (beta chain) was captured in a study of cytomegalovirus exposure and HLA in healthy donors. On this clone: Its specificity is unknown.

Germline V gene lookup returns CDR1 LNHDA and CDR2 SQIVND (reference sequence). There are 15 residues in the CDR3. V was clipped by 7 bases and J by 2 bases, with 15 bases between them. Overall study findings and caveats: Only CMV serostatus was available as immune exposure information. When a later analysis compared HLA-associated TCR beta chains with equally common others, the HLA-associated chains turned out to be more clonally expanded and to have lower generation probabilities. For TCR beta chains, V- and J-gene trimming was later linked to a missense DCLRE1C variant. Reports showed the classifier diagnosing cytomegalovirus status with high specificity and sensitivity.

The PCR had 60 Vbeta and 13 Jbeta primers. The protocol was immunoSEQ multiplex PCR, while the TCRdb copy is restricted to in-frame clones and leaves out a portion. The sample holds 95,000 to 150,000 clones, roughly 76% seen once. Source material: PBMCs. This chain connects TRBV19 to TRBJ1-5, with D possibly matching TRBD1 (6 bases). The TCR was taken from a woman between 50 and 59 years old in good health and CMV-seronegative. The CDR3 region is CASTSGGLGNQPQHF. CDR3 coding DNA: TGTGCCAGTACTAGCGGGGGGCTAGGCAATCAGCCCCAGCATTTT.